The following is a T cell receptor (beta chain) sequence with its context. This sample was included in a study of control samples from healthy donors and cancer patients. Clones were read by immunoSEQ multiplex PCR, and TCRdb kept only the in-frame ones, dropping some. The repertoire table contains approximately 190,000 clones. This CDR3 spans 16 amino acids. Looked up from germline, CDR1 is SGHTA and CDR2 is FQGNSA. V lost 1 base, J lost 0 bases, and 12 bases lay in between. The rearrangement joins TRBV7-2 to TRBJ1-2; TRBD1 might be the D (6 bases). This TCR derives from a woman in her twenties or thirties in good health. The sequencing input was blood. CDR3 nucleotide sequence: TGTGCCAGCAGCTTAGTCGGGACAAGCCCTAACTATGGCTACACCTTC. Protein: CASSLVGTSPNYGYTF.